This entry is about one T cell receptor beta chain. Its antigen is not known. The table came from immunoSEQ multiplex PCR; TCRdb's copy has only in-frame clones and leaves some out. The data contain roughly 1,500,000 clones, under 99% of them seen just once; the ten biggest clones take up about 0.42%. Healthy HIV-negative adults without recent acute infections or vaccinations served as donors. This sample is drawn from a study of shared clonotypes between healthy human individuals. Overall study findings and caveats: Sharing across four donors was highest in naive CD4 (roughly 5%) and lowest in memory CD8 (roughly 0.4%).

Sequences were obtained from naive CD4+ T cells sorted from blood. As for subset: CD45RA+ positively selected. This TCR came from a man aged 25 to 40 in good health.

For the CDR3, the DNA is TGTGCCAGTGGCGCTAGCGGGAACACCGGGGAGCTGTTTTTT. Its protein product is CASGASGNTGELFF. This chain links TRBV19 with TRBJ2-2; 7 bases are a match to TRBD2. CDR3 length: 14 residues. V lost 8 bases to trimming and J lost 1 base; unmatched junction nucleotides: 4. Germline CDR1 reads LNHDA; CDR2 reads SQIVND (reference sequence).